Given below is one T cell receptor (beta chain) in context. The sample is drawn from a study of blood T cell repertoires in COVID-19. The wider study: Acute and convalescent COVID-19 samples came from the United States, Italy and Spain.

How the authors handled the data: It was from reference gene primer amplification that nucleated cell counts were estimated. Clones were sequenced by immunoSEQ multiplex PCR, and TCRdb holds only the in-frame ones, with some missing. The V and J calls and the clone size are those of that table, but D and trimming were determined from the DNA. This sample has about 170,000 clones, with around 82% found just once. CDR1 and CDR2 (germline): SEHNR, FQNEAQ (reference sequence). V was cut by 10 bases and J by 3 bases, with 16 bases left in between. This CDR3 is 14 amino acids long. The V gene is TRBV7-9, the J gene TRBJ2-1; D may be TRBD1 (6 bases). This clonotype was obtained from a man aged 65 to 85 with active or convalescent COVID-19. Source material: peripheral blood. The CDR3 DNA sequence: TGTGCCACCCAAGGGGGAGCTCTCTACAATGAGCAGTTCTTC. This codes for CATQGGALYNEQFF.